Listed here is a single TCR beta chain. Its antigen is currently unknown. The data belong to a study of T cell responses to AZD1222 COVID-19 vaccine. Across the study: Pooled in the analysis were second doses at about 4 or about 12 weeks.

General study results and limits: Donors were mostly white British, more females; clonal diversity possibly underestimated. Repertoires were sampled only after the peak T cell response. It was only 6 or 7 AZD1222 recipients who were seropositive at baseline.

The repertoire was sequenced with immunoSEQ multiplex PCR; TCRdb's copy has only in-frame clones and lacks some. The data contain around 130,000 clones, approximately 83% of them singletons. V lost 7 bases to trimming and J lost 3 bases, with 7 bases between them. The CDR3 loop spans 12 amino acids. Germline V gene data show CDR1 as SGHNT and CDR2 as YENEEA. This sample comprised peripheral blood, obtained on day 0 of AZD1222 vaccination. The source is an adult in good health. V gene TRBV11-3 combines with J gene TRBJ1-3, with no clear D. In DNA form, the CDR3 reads TGTGCCAGCATGGGTTTTGGAAACACCATATATTTT. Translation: CASMGFGNTIYF. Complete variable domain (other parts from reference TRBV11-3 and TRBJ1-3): EAGVVQSPRYKIIEKKQPVAFWCNPISGHNTLYWYLQNLGQGPELLIRYENEEAVDDSQLPKDRFSAERLKGVDSTLKIQPAELGDSAVYLCASMGFGNTIYFGEGSWLTVV.